Shown below are 24 T cell receptor beta chains from a single sample sequenced in a study of T cells in pancreatic ductal adenocarcinoma. Method: immunoSEQ multiplex PCR; TCRdb's copy keeps in-frame clones and lacks some. In the table there are roughly 100,000 clones, nearly 95% of which are singletons. The selected patients with pancreatic ductal adenocarcinoma had surgery but no neoadjuvant therapy. Sequences were obtained from PBMCs. The receptors were gathered from a human donor with pancreatic ductal adenocarcinoma.

This chain links TRBV13 with TRBJ2-7; 11 positions agree with TRBD2. Germline trimming cut 4 bases from V and 5 bases from J; bases unmatched to any gene: 10. This CDR3 spans 16 amino acids. Germline CDR1 reads PRHDT; CDR2 reads FYEKMQ (reference sequence). CDR3 bases: TGTGCCAGCAGCTCTACCCCGGGACTAGCGGACCACGAGCAGTACTTC. Its protein is CASSSTPGLADHEQYF.

The gene calls are TRBV5-1 and TRBJ2-1, with D perhaps matching TRBD2 (6 bases). The CDR3 extends over 14 amino acids. Germline CDR1 reads SGHRS; CDR2 reads YFSETQ. V gave up 1 base and J gave up 2 bases, with 7 bases separating them. The CDR3 spells CASSLPGAYNEQFF. The DNA of the CDR3 is TGCGCCAGCAGCTTGCCGGGAGCCTACAATGAGCAGTTCTTC. The full variable domain, with the rest looked up from reference TRBV5-1 and TRBJ2-1, is KAGVTQTPRYLIKTRGQQVTLSCSPISGHRSVSWYQQTPGQGLQFLFEYFSETQRNKGNFPGRFSGRQFSNSRSEMNVSTLELGDSALYLCASSLPGAYNEQFFGPGTRLTVL.

This sequence joins TRBV7-3 and TRBJ2-3; maybe TRBD2 (5 bases). This CDR3 comprises 13 residues. The ends were cut back, 6 bases at V and 2 bases at J, with 9 bases in the middle. Germline V lookup: CDR1 SGHTA, CDR2 FQGTGA. Here the CDR3 reads CASSASPTDTQYF. CDR3 DNA: TGTGCCAGCAGTGCTAGCCCCACAGATACGCAGTATTTT.

The rearrangement joins TRBV2 to TRBJ2-4; tentative D call: TRBD1 (5 bases). From germline, CDR1 is SNHLY and CDR2 FYNNEI. This CDR3 is built from 13 residues. Trimming left V 4 bases short and J 8 bases short, with 12 bases between. CDR3: CASSGGRADIQYF. CDR3 nucleotides: TGTGCCAGCAGTGGGGGCCGGGCGGACATTCAGTACTTC.

The chain combines TRBV9 with TRBJ2-3, with 7 bases that match TRBD2. The length of the CDR3 is 16 residues. Germline V gene lookup returns CDR1 SGDLS and CDR2 YYNGEE. The trim removed 0 bases at V and 2 bases at J, leaving 6 bases unmatched. CDR3 sequence (DNA): TGTGCCAGCAGCGTAGCTCCAGCGGGAACCACAGATACGCAGTATTTT. It codes for CASSVAPAGTTDTQYF. The complete variable domain, with remaining parts taken from reference TRBV9 and TRBJ2-3, reads DSGVTQTPKHLITATGQRVTLRCSPRSGDLSVYWYQQSLDQGLQFLIQYYNGEERAKGNILERFSAQQFPDLHSELNLSSLELGDSALYFCASSVAPAGTTDTQYFGPGTRLTVL.

The chain joins TRBV9 to TRBJ2-1, with TRBD2 as a possible D gene (6 bases). The CDR3 totals 15 residues. The germline V and J ends were trimmed by 4 bases and 0 bases, with 11 bases remaining between them. Germline CDR1 and CDR2: SGDLS and YYNGEE. CDR3 DNA: TGTGCCAGCAGCAATAGCGGCAGCTCCTACAATGAGCAGTTCTTC. Translation gives CASSNSGSSYNEQFF.

V and J are TRBV5-6 and TRBJ1-4; D is perhaps TRBD1 (6 bases). V lost 0 bases to trimming and J lost 6 bases, with 6 bases between them. The V gene's germline CDR1 is SGHDT and CDR2 YYEEEE. The CDR3 has 13 residues. DNA of the CDR3: TGTGCCAGCAGCTTGGCAGGGGATGAAAAACTGTTTTTT. Encoded protein: CASSLAGDEKLFF.

V usage is TRBV4-1 and J usage is TRBJ2-5, with 10 bases that match TRBD1. V trimming: 1 base; J trimming: 5 bases; junction bases outside the gene matches: 13. This CDR3 is built from 18 residues. CDR1 and CDR2 from the germline V gene are MGHRA and YSYEKL. The CDR3 DNA sequence: TGCGCCAGCAGCCAAGGTGGGACAGGGGACCAAGTCGTGGAGACCCAGTACTTC. Translation: CASSQGGTGDQVVETQYF.

In DNA form, the CDR3 reads TGTGCCAGCAGCTTGAGGACAGGGGGCTACGAGCAGTACTTC. Residues: CASSLRTGGYEQYF. The V gene is TRBV7-2, the J gene TRBJ2-7; 10 nucleotides agree with TRBD1. This CDR3 region has 14 residues. J lost 3 bases, V lost 3 bases, and 2 bases had no gene match. CDR1 is SGHTA, CDR2 FQGNSA, per germline.

The J gene is TRBJ1-1, the V gene TRBV18, with D hard to call. This CDR3 has 14 residues. Germline loops: CDR1 KGHSH, CDR2 LQKENI. V was pared by 6 bases and J by 3 bases, with 14 bases between. The CDR3 DNA follows: TGTGCCAGCTCCAGGTCCGGGGAGGACACTGAAGCTTTCTTT. Translation: CASSRSGEDTEAFF. Drawing the rest from reference TRBV18 and TRBJ1-1, the complete variable domain is NAGVMQNPRHLVRRRGQEARLRCSPMKGHSHVYWYRQLPEEGLKFMVYLQKENIIDESGMPKERFSAEFPKEGPSILRIQQVVRGDSAAYFCASSRSGEDTEAFFGQGTRLTVV.

The V and J genes are TRBV28 and TRBJ2-1, with D possibly TRBD2 on 6 matching bases. The CDR3 is made up of 15 amino acids. CDR1 is MDHEN, CDR2 SYDVKM, per germline. V was trimmed by 6 bases and J by 5 bases, leaving 17 bases between them. CDR3 in DNA: TGTGCCAGCAGACCCCCGGGGCGGGGCCACAATGAGCAGTTCTTC. It specifies CASRPPGRGHNEQFF.

V gene TRBV14 combines with J gene TRBJ2-3; TRBD1 might be the D (5 bases). Germline V gene lookup returns CDR1 SGHDN and CDR2 FVKESK. Trimming removed 2 bases at V and 1 base at J, with 10 bases between. CDR3 length: 15 residues. The CDR3 sequence is CASSQQQVRTDTQYF. Written as DNA, the CDR3 is TGTGCCAGCAGCCAACAACAGGTTCGCACAGATACGCAGTATTTT. The full variable domain, in which reference TRBV14 and TRBJ2-3 provide the parts outside the CDR3, is EAGVTQFPSHSVIEKGQTVTLRCDPISGHDNLYWYRRVMGKEIKFLLHFVKESKQDESGMPNNRFLAERTGGTYSTLKVQPAELEDSGVYFCASSQQQVRTDTQYFGPGTRLTVL.

As regards this clone: Other DNA sequences in this sample translate to the same CDR3. The chain employs TRBV5-1 and TRBJ2-7; D might be TRBD2 (6 bases). The germline V gene has CDR1 SGHRS and CDR2 YFSETQ. The CDR3 has 14 residues. Trimming pared 0 bases from V and 3 bases from J, leaving 10 bases between. CDR3 sequence (DNA): TGCGCCAGCAGCTTGGGTCCCGGGAGCTACGAGCAGTACTTC. It encodes CASSLGPGSYEQYF.

The rearrangement links TRBV10-3 to TRBJ1-5; no clear D. CDR1 is ENHRY, CDR2 SYGVKD, per germline. The CDR3 runs 11 residues. V was pared by 4 bases and J by 8 bases, with 6 bases between. The DNA of the CDR3 is TGTGCCATCAGTGCGGGAAAGCCCCAGCATTTT. It is translated as CAISAGKPQHF.

The chain employs TRBV4-1 and TRBJ2-2; D is unclear. CDR1 is MGHRA and CDR2 is YSYEKL in the germline V gene. The V end lost 4 bases, the J end lost 8 bases, and 5 bases lay between the germline ends. The CDR3 extends over 11 amino acids. The CDR3 nucleotides read TGCGCCAGCAGCCGTCAAGGGGAGCTGTTTTTT. Translated: CASSRQGELFF.

This chain uses TRBV9 with TRBJ2-3; D remains unclear. The CDR3 runs to 15 residues. Germline-derived CDR1 and CDR2 are SGDLS and YYNGEE. Trimming took off 0 bases at V and 0 bases at J, with 8 bases between the two ends. The CDR3 DNA follows: TGTGCCAGCAGCGTAGGCCCGACTAGCACAGATACGCAGTATTTT. This encodes CASSVGPTSTDTQYF.

This clone was picked up one time. The chain uses TRBV5-1 and TRBJ2-5, with D perhaps matching TRBD1 (6 bases). V was cut by 0 bases and J by 5 bases, with 14 bases left in between. The CDR3 is made up of 15 amino acids. Germline V gives CDR1 SGHRS, CDR2 YFSETQ. CDR3 in amino acids: CASSLDTGFQETQYF. DNA of the CDR3: TGCGCCAGCAGCTTGGACACAGGGTTCCAGGAGACCCAGTACTTC.

This clone was detected once. The V and J genes are TRBV7-3 and TRBJ2-5; 7 bases align to TRBD2. The CDR3 length is 15 residues. V was pared by 2 bases and J by 1 base, with 4 bases of the junction left unmatched. From germline, CDR1 is SGHTA and CDR2 FQGTGA. CDR3 amino acids: CASSLAAGVQETQYF. DNA of the CDR3: TGTGCCAGCAGCTTAGCGGCGGGGGTCCAAGAGACCCAGTACTTC.

V is TRBV27 and J is TRBJ1-5; D is unclear. Germline V gene sequence: CDR1 MNHEY, CDR2 SMNVEV (reference sequence). The CDR3 runs 13 residues. The V gene lost 6 bases and the J gene lost 11 bases, with 17 bases spanning the gap. The CDR3 loop reads CASRLHERETQHF. CDR3 nucleotide sequence: TGTGCCAGCAGATTACACGAAAGAGAGACCCAGCATTTT.

This clone was observed many times. CDR3 nucleotide sequence: TGTGCCAGCAGTGAAGACAGGGGTGGTGAAGCTTTCTTT. It is translated as CASSEDRGGEAFF. This chain links TRBV2 with TRBJ1-1; 7 nucleotides agree with TRBD1. The germline V gene has CDR1 SNHLY and CDR2 FYNNEI. J gave up 7 bases and V 1 base, and 3 bases lay outside the gene matches. The CDR3 has 13 amino acids.

The chain joins TRBV15 to TRBJ1-3; D is undetermined. This CDR3 region has 15 residues. Germline assignment: CDR1 LNHNV and CDR2 YYDKDF (reference sequence). Trimming pared 0 bases from V and 4 bases from J, leaving 10 bases between. CDR3 sequence (DNA): TGTGCCACCAGCAGAGATCGAACGGTGGGAAACACCATATATTTT. This gives the protein CATSRDRTVGNTIYF. Using reference TRBV15 and TRBJ1-3 for the parts outside the CDR3, the full variable domain is DAMVIQNPRYQVTQFGKPVTLSCSQTLNHNVMYWYQQKSSQAPKLLFHYYDKDFNNEADTPDNFQSRRPNTSFCFLDIRSPGLGDTAMYLCATSRDRTVGNTIYFGEGSWLTVV.

The genes are TRBV5-1 and TRBJ2-7; tentative D call: TRBD1 (6 bases). Germline loops: CDR1 SGHRS, CDR2 YFSETQ. Trimming removed 0 bases at V and 5 bases at J, with 9 bases between. The CDR3 covers 13 residues. The CDR3 reads CASSLDRAHEQYF. CDR3 sequence (DNA): TGCGCCAGCAGCTTGGACAGGGCCCACGAGCAGTACTTC. The variable domain in full, completed from reference TRBV5-1 and TRBJ2-7, reads KAGVTQTPRYLIKTRGQQVTLSCSPISGHRSVSWYQQTPGQGLQFLFEYFSETQRNKGNFPGRFSGRQFSNSRSEMNVSTLELGDSALYLCASSLDRAHEQYFGPGTRLTVT.

The chain recombines TRBV5-4 with TRBJ2-2, with D unresolved. This CDR3 region has 12 residues. CDR1 and CDR2 from the germline V gene are SGHNT and YYREEE (reference sequence). V was trimmed by 4 bases and J by 4 bases, leaving 5 bases between them. As DNA, the CDR3 is TGTGCCAGCAGCCCCCGCACCGGGGAGCTGTTTTTT. Protein: CASSPRTGELFF. The complete variable domain, with remaining parts taken from reference TRBV5-4 and TRBJ2-2, reads ETGVTQSPTHLIKTRGQQVTLRCSSQSGHNTVSWYQQALGQGPQFIFQYYREEENGRGNFPPRFSGLQFPNYSSELNVNALELDDSALYLCASSPRTGELFFGEGSRLTVL.

This chain joins TRBV19 and TRBJ2-7, with D unclear. The CDR3 has 14 residues. Per the germline V gene, CDR1 is LNHDA and CDR2 is SQIVND (reference sequence). The V gene lost 5 bases and the J gene lost 0 bases, with 11 bases spanning the gap. The CDR3 loop is CASSPAVGSYEQYF. CDR3 in DNA: TGTGCCAGTAGTCCCGCAGTTGGCTCCTACGAGCAGTACTTC.